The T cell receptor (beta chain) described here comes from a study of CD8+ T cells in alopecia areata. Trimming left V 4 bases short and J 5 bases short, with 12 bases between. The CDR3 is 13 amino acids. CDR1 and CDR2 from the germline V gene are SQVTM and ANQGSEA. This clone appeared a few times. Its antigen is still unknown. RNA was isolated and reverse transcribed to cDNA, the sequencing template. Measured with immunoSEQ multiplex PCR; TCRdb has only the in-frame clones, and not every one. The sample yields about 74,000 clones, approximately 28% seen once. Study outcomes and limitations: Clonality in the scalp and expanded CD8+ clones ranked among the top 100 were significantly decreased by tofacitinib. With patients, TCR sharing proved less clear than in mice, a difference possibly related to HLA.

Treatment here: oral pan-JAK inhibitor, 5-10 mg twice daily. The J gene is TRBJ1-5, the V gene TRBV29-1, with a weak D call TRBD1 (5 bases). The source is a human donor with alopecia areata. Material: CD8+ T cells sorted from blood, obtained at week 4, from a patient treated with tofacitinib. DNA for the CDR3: TGCAGCGTTGTTTCAGGGTCCGATCAGCCCCAGCATTTT. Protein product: CSVVSGSDQPQHF.